This T cell receptor beta chain was captured in a study of blood T cells in healthy people across ages. CDR1 is LNHDA and CDR2 is SQIVND in the germline V gene (reference sequence). This CDR3 is built from 15 residues. V shed 5 bases and J shed 3 bases, with 16 bases lying between them. Alongside a J-beta primer mix, a sample-barcoded 5' primer served in a second PCR lasting 7 to 11 cycles. A single record per CDR3 protein comes from TCRdb applying MiXCR to the 5' RACE reads. This repertoire shows around 1,900,000 distinct CDR3 sequences, about two fifths found once; its top ten account for 23%. This TCR was sampled from a human donor in good health. The sequenced sample was blood. V is TRBV19 and J is TRBJ1-2; possibly TRBD1 for D (5 bases). This CDR3 is CASSGGGREDYGYTF. CDR3 nucleotide sequence: TGTGCCAGTAGTGGAGGCGGCAGGGAAGACTATGGCTACACCTTC.